One sample yielded the 31 T cell receptor beta chains listed below, sequenced in a study of shared clonotypes between healthy human individuals. Some clones are missing from TCRdb's copy, which holds only in-frame ones; the method was immunoSEQ multiplex PCR. The table includes over a million clones, 70% to 80% detected once. The specimen was memory CD4+ T cells from PBMCs. Specified subset: CD45RA-negative fraction. All receptors come from a man aged 18 to 30 in good health. Some clones in this sample may be carry-over from other donors' samples.

J is TRBJ1-4 and V is TRBV27; D might be TRBD1 (5 bases). The ends were cut back, 4 bases at V and 5 bases at J, with 17 bases in the middle. CDR1 and CDR2 from the germline V gene are MNHEY and SMNVEV (reference sequence). The CDR3 totals 16 residues. CDR3 sequence (DNA): TGTGCCAGCAGTTATGGAGTACAGGTCCCAAATGAAAAACTGTTTTTT. Protein sequence: CASSYGVQVPNEKLFF.

This clone was counted only a few times. This rearrangement joins TRBV19 to TRBJ2-1; the D call may be TRBD1 or TRBD2 (5 bases each). The germline CDR1 and CDR2 sequences are LNHDA and SQIVND (reference sequence). V was shortened by 6 bases and J by 11 bases, with 29 bases between the two germline ends. This CDR3 contains 17 residues. This CDR3 is CASSPLPGRTPGLQQFF. Written as DNA, the CDR3 is TGTGCCAGTAGCCCCCTCCCCGGTCGGACACCGGGGCTCCAGCAGTTCTTC.

Notes on this clone: Other nucleotide sequences from this sample produce the same CDR3. This chain uses TRBV28 with TRBJ1-2, with D unresolved. Germline V gene lookup returns CDR1 MDHEN and CDR2 SYDVKM. The CDR3 consists of 12 residues. V lost 2 bases and J lost 8, with 9 bases in between. CDR3 residues: CASSLPGYGYTF. The CDR3 DNA is TGTGCCAGCAGTTTACCTGGGTACGGCTACACCTTC.

The chain is built from TRBV27 and TRBJ2-3; 11 positions match TRBD1. Trimming removed 5 bases from V and 5 bases from J; junction bases left unmatched: 6. CDR1 and CDR2 from the germline V gene are MNHEY and SMNVEV (reference sequence). This CDR3 is built from 15 residues. CDR3 protein: CASSIGTGGKDTQYF. The CDR3 DNA sequence: TGTGCCAGCAGTATCGGGACAGGGGGTAAAGATACGCAGTATTTT.

As for this clone: A clone one base away is much larger, so this may be a read error. The chain employs TRBV7-2 and TRBJ1-1; the D is unclear. Germline CDR1 is SGHTA and CDR2 is FQGNSA. The CDR3 is 13 residues long. CDR3 protein: CASNLGRAAEAFF. The CDR3 bases are TGTGCCAGCAACTTAGGGCGGGCAGCTGAAGCTTTCTTT.

The V gene is TRBV29-1, the J gene TRBJ2-1; D is unresolved. Between the trimmed V and J ends, which lost 1 base and 12 bases, there was a span of 10 bases. CDR1 and CDR2 (germline): SQVTM, ANQGSEA. The CDR3 consists of 11 residues. Here the CDR3 reads CSVEVDVRQFF. In DNA form, the CDR3 reads TGCAGCGTTGAAGTAGATGTGCGGCAGTTCTTC.

This clone showed up many times. This sample includes further DNA sequences coding for the same CDR3. The chain uses TRBV11-2 and TRBJ1-1; 8 nucleotides align to TRBD1. The V segment lost 1 base and the J segment 6 bases; nucleotides outside the gene matches: 4. CDR3 length: 14 amino acids. In germline, CDR1 is SGHAT, CDR2 FQNNGV. CDR3 coding DNA: TGTGCCAGCAGCTTAGGGACAGGGCCTTCTGAAGCTTTCTTT. As protein: CASSLGTGPSEAFF.

The chain combines TRBV6-5 with TRBJ2-7; 10 bases agree with TRBD1. The CDR3 has 14 amino acids. The V segment lost 6 bases and the J segment 2 bases; nucleotides outside the gene matches: 4. The germline gives CDR1 MNHEY, CDR2 SVGAGI. In DNA, the CDR3 is TGTGCCAGCAGACCCGGGACAGGGGCCTACGAGCAGTACTTC. This sequence encodes CASRPGTGAYEQYF.

The rearrangement joins TRBV6-5 to TRBJ2-2; D is tentatively TRBD1 or TRBD2 (5 bases each). The germline CDR1 and CDR2 sequences are MNHEY and SVGAGI. The CDR3 is 14 residues long. The V end lost 7 bases, the J end lost 4 bases, and 13 bases lay between the germline ends. CDR3: CASTRDRGTGELFF. The CDR3 nucleotides are TGTGCCAGCACCCGGGATAGGGGCACCGGGGAGCTGTTTTTT.

V is TRBV19 and J is TRBJ1-2, with a weak D call TRBD1 (6 bases). The V end was cut by 2 bases, the J end by 6 bases, with 10 bases between. In germline, CDR1 is LNHDA, CDR2 SQIVND (reference sequence). CDR3 length equals 13 residues. The CDR3 bases are TGTGCCAGTAGTATAAGCAGGGGCGATGGCTACACCTTC. This sequence encodes CASSISRGDGYTF.

J is TRBJ2-1 and V is TRBV9, with TRBD2 identical over 8 bases. V was clipped by 0 bases and J by 2 bases; unmatched bases: 7. Germline values: CDR1 SGDLS, CDR2 YYNGEE. The CDR3 runs 17 residues. The CDR3 spells CASSVGTSSTTYNEQFF. DNA for the CDR3: TGTGCCAGCAGCGTAGGGACTAGCAGCACGACCTACAATGAGCAGTTCTTC.

The V call is TRBV5-1, the J call TRBJ2-5; tentative D call: TRBD1 (6 bases). The germline gives CDR1 SGHRS, CDR2 YFSETQ. This CDR3 has 15 amino acids. Trimming cost V 4 bases and J 5 bases, with 18 bases left between them. The CDR3 DNA reads as TGCGCCAGCAGCCTTGCCGGACAGTGGGGGGAGACCCAGTACTTC. Translating gives CASSLAGQWGETQYF. The variable domain in full, with the rest retrieved from reference TRBV5-1 and TRBJ2-5, is KAGVTQTPRYLIKTRGQQVTLSCSPISGHRSVSWYQQTPGQGLQFLFEYFSETQRNKGNFPGRFSGRQFSNSRSEMNVSTLELGDSALYLCASSLAGQWGETQYFGPGTRLLVL.

CDR3 nucleotide sequence: TGCGCCAGCTCCCCAAGTTCCGGGTACAATGAGCAGTTCTTC. Translation: CASSPSSGYNEQFF. The chain joins TRBV5-1 to TRBJ2-1; D gene ambiguous. V dropped 7 bases and J dropped 4 bases, with 15 bases sitting between them. Germline-derived CDR1 and CDR2 are SGHRS and YFSETQ. There are 14 residues in the CDR3.

The rearrangement joins TRBV10-3 to TRBJ2-7; 8 bases are shared with TRBD2. Germline V gene sequence: CDR1 ENHRY, CDR2 SYGVKD. The J segment lost 0 bases and the V segment lost 3 bases, leaving 16 bases of the junction unmatched. The CDR3 runs 19 residues. Written as DNA, the CDR3 is TGTGCCATCAGTGATACGCGACTAGCGAATATTGGGAGCTCCTACGAGCAGTACTTC. This gives the protein CAISDTRLANIGSSYEQYF.

The genes are TRBV6-4 and TRBJ2-3, with D maybe TRBD1 (5 bases). CDR3 length: 13 amino acids. V lost 4 bases, J lost 4 bases, and 9 bases lay in between. The germline V gene encodes CDR1 MRHNA and CDR2 SNTAGT. Written as DNA, the CDR3 is TGTGCCAGCAGTGCAGACAGAGCAGATACGCAGTATTTT. Its protein is CASSADRADTQYF.

This clone has only a few counts. The chain couples TRBV29-1 to TRBJ2-3; 7 bases are a match to TRBD2. The CDR3 has 16 amino acids. Germline CDR1 reads SQVTM; CDR2 reads ANQGSEA. The junction had 13 bases not matched to a gene; V was cut back by 7 bases and J by 0 bases. Written as DNA, the CDR3 is TGCAGCGCACTAATTCCTCTAGCGGCTAGCACAGATACGCAGTATTTT. Amino acid sequence: CSALIPLAASTDTQYF.

The chain carries TRBV5-4 and TRBJ2-7; D is unresolved. With 1 base removed from V and 5 bases from J, the gap between germline ends came to 4 bases. The germline CDR1 and CDR2 sequences are SGHNT and YYREEE (reference sequence). The CDR3 length is 11 residues. The DNA of the CDR3 is TGTGCCAGCAGCTTGTCCCACGAGCAGTACTTC. This gives the protein CASSLSHEQYF. The full variable domain, in which reference TRBV5-4 and TRBJ2-7 provide the parts outside the CDR3, is ETGVTQSPTHLIKTRGQQVTLRCSSQSGHNTVSWYQQALGQGPQFIFQYYREEENGRGNFPPRFSGLQFPNYSSELNVNALELDDSALYLCASSLSHEQYFGPGTRLTVT.

J is TRBJ2-1 and V is TRBV2, with 7 bases that match TRBD2. Looked up from germline, CDR1 is SNHLY and CDR2 is FYNNEI. V trimming: 5 bases; J trimming: 7 bases; junction bases outside the gene matches: 11. This CDR3 is 15 amino acids long. CDR3 sequence: CASSSFAGEDNEQFF. For the CDR3, the DNA is TGTGCCAGCAGTAGTTTTGCGGGAGAGGATAATGAGCAGTTCTTC.

The genes are TRBV13 and TRBJ2-2; D not certain. CDR1 and CDR2 (germline): PRHDT, FYEKMQ (reference sequence). V shed 0 bases and J shed 6 bases, with 8 bases lying between them. CDR3 length: 14 amino acids. This CDR3 is CASSLGANAGELFF. The CDR3 DNA reads TGTGCCAGCAGCTTAGGGGCAAACGCCGGGGAGCTGTTTTTT.

This clone has only a few counts. The rearrangement uses TRBV30 and TRBJ1-1; possible D gene TRBD1, 6 bases. Looked up from germline, CDR1 is GTSNPN and CDR2 is SVGIG (reference sequence). CDR3 length equals 11 residues. Trimming shortened V by 8 bases and J by 6 bases, and 13 bases separated the two germline ends. The CDR3 loop reads CAGYNRAEAFF. The CDR3 coding sequence is TGTGCCGGTTATAACAGGGCTGAAGCTTTCTTT.

The gene calls are TRBV18 and TRBJ2-5; D is unclear. Deletions cut 8 bases from V and 2 bases from J, with 12 bases between. In germline, CDR1 is KGHSH, CDR2 LQKENI. The CDR3 has 13 amino acids. Written as DNA, the CDR3 is TGTGCCAGCGAACGGGCTGTACAAGAGACCCAGTACTTC. It is translated as CASERAVQETQYF.

This clone turned up a few times. In DNA form, the CDR3 reads TGCGCCAGCAGCCACCGGGAAACGAGGGAGACCCAGTACTTC. Translation: CASSHRETRETQYF. The chain joins TRBV4-1 to TRBJ2-5, with a weak D call TRBD2 (5 bases). Trimming removed 3 bases at V and 5 bases at J, with 13 bases between. The CDR3 sequence is 14 residues long. The germline CDR1 and CDR2 sequences are MGHRA and YSYEKL.

The V and J genes are TRBV7-8 and TRBJ2-7, with 14 bases identical to TRBD2. There are 15 residues in the CDR3. Germline V gives CDR1 SGHVS, CDR2 FQNEAQ. V gave up 6 bases and J gave up 0 bases; unmatched junction bases: 1. This chain's CDR3 is CASSGTSGSSYEQYF. The CDR3, as DNA: TGTGCCAGCAGTGGGACTAGCGGGAGCTCCTACGAGCAGTACTTC.

The chain joins TRBV25-1 to TRBJ2-1; the match to TRBD2 covers 10 bases. The CDR3 consists of 15 residues. Looked up from germline, CDR1 is MGHDK and CDR2 is SYGVNS. V gave up 5 bases and J gave up 0 bases; unmatched junction bases: 1. CDR3 sequence reads: CASSPSGSSYNEQFF. DNA of the CDR3: TGTGCCAGCAGTCCTAGCGGGAGCTCCTACAATGAGCAGTTCTTC.

The chain employs TRBV5-1 and TRBJ2-2; TRBD1 aligns across 10 bases. Germline trimming cut 7 bases from V and 6 bases from J; bases unmatched to any gene: 6. Germline V CDR1 and CDR2: SGHRS, YFSETQ. The CDR3 contains 14 residues. The CDR3 sequence: CASGRDRGSGELFF. CDR3 in DNA: TGCGCCAGCGGCCGGGACAGGGGCTCCGGGGAGCTGTTTTTT.

The rearrangement joins TRBV28 to TRBJ1-2, with TRBD1 matching over 7 bases. The CDR3 sequence is 14 residues long. Germline V gives CDR1 MDHEN, CDR2 SYDVKM. Unmatched junction bases numbered 13, after V lost 7 bases and J lost 8 bases. The CDR3 nucleotides are TGTGCCAGCAATTCCTGGCCAGGGGGGAGAGGCTACACCTTC. It codes for CASNSWPGGRGYTF.

The rearrangement uses TRBV9 and TRBJ2-1, with 9 bases aligning to TRBD1. The CDR3 has 15 amino acids. With 3 bases clipped from V and 2 bases from J, the junction kept 3 bases outside the gene matches. Germline CDR1 reads SGDLS; CDR2 reads YYNGEE. This CDR3 is CASSDGTGPYNEQFF. The CDR3 nucleotides are TGTGCCAGCAGCGACGGGACAGGGCCCTACAATGAGCAGTTCTTC.

The J gene is TRBJ2-2, the V gene TRBV19; D is unclear. The V gene lost 6 bases and the J gene lost 4 bases, with 12 bases spanning the gap. The CDR3 runs 14 residues. Germline CDR1 and CDR2: LNHDA and SQIVND (reference sequence). In DNA form, the CDR3 reads TGTGCCAGTAGGGCCCTCGTGACCACCGGGGAGCTGTTTTTT. This translates into CASRALVTTGELFF.

The table lists this clone with a count of one. The chain joins TRBV28 to TRBJ1-5; D call uncertain. Germline CDR1 is MDHEN and CDR2 is SYDVKM. The CDR3 is 12 amino acids. V gave up 4 bases and J gave up 6 bases, with 7 bases separating them. In DNA form, the CDR3 reads TGTGCCAGCAGTTGGGTTGCTCAGCCCCAGCATTTT. Translating gives CASSWVAQPQHF. The full variable domain, completed using reference TRBV28 and TRBJ1-5, is DVKVTQSSRYLVKRTGEKVFLECVQDMDHENMFWYRQDPGLGLRLIYFSYDVKMKEKGDIPEGYSVSREKKERFSLILESASTNQTSMYLCASSWVAQPQHFGDGTRLSIL.

The rearrangement uses TRBV5-1 and TRBJ2-1; TRBD2 matches at 7 bases. Germline CDR1 SGHRS, CDR2 YFSETQ. V lost 7 bases and J lost 2; bases outside the gene matches: 12. There are 16 residues in the CDR3. The CDR3 protein is CASRIQLAATYNEQFF. CDR3 DNA: TGCGCCAGCCGCATCCAGCTAGCGGCCACCTACAATGAGCAGTTCTTC.

The genes are TRBV7-9 and TRBJ2-7; D is perhaps TRBD2 (6 bases). V shed 0 bases and J shed 0 bases, with 9 bases lying between them. The CDR3 is made up of 15 amino acids. Germline-derived CDR1 and CDR2 are SEHNR and FQNEAQ (reference sequence). The CDR3 region has the DNA TGTGCCAGCAGCTTAGCGGGAGGTGTCTCCTACGAGCAGTACTTC. It encodes CASSLAGGVSYEQYF.